Below, 19 T cell receptor beta chains from the same sample are listed, as sequenced in a study of cytomegalovirus exposure and HLA in healthy donors (dated 2017 in TCRdb). Library creation used the immunoSEQ multiplex PCR assay. A mixture of 60 forward primers for TCR Vbeta segments and 13 reverse primers for TCR Jbeta segments was used in the multiplex PCR. TCRdb's version of the immuneACCESS table is confined to in-frame rearrangements and falls short of the full clone set. An unresolved V gene accounts for under half of the shortfall where checked; the remainder is of unknown origin. The sample includes around 130,000 clones, with about 81% observed a single time. The ten largest clones represent more than 1.5% of the sample. Input material: PBMCs. The receptors were gathered from a man in his forties in good health and CMV-seronegative.

The chain recombines TRBV7-2 with TRBJ2-3, with TRBD2 matching over 8 bases. The length of the CDR3 is 16 residues. After removal of 4 bases from V and 3 bases from J, the junction contained 9 bases not matched to a gene. Germline V CDR1 and CDR2: SGHTA, FQGNSA. This CDR3 reads CASSSMSGRLTDTQYF. The CDR3 region has the DNA TGTGCCAGCAGCTCCATGAGCGGGAGATTGACAGATACGCAGTATTTT.

The chain uses TRBV7-3 and TRBJ1-2, with D hard to call. The germline V gene has CDR1 SGHTA and CDR2 FQGTGA. The CDR3 is made up of 13 amino acids. V was pared by 1 base and J by 4 bases, with 7 bases between. CDR3 region: CASSLSSGYGYTF. The CDR3 DNA is TGTGCCAGCAGCTTAAGCTCCGGCTATGGCTACACCTTC. Full variable domain (missing parts from reference TRBV7-3 and TRBJ1-2): GAGVSQTPSNKVTEKGKYVELRCDPISGHTALYWYRQSLGQGPEFLIYFQGTGAADDSGLPNDRFFAVRPEGSVSTLKIQRTERGDSAVYLCASSLSSGYGYTFGSGTRLTVV.

The DNA of the CDR3 is TGTGCCAGCAGCTTAGAGACAGCCGCTAACTATGGCTACACCTTC. Its protein product is CASSLETAANYGYTF. The rearrangement uses TRBV4-2 and TRBJ1-2; TRBD1 is a possible D gene (5 bases). Per the germline V gene, CDR1 is LGHNA and CDR2 is YNFKEQ. V was trimmed by 5 bases and J by 0 bases, leaving 13 bases between them. CDR3 length: 15 residues.

The CDR3 reads CAWSVRISGRAADTQYF. The CDR3 DNA reads TGTGCCTGGAGTGTACGAATTAGCGGGAGGGCCGCAGATACGCAGTATTTT. This rearrangement joins TRBV30 to TRBJ2-3, with TRBD2 matching 11 bases. Germline V lookup: CDR1 GTSNPN, CDR2 SVGIG (reference sequence). With 0 bases clipped from V and 4 bases from J, the junction kept 9 bases outside the gene matches. The CDR3 runs 17 residues.

The chain couples TRBV29-1 to TRBJ1-1; D not certain. This CDR3 is built from 12 residues. Germline values: CDR1 SQVTM, CDR2 ANQGSEA. Trimming left V 8 bases short and J 1 base short, with 11 bases between. The CDR3 DNA follows: TGCAGCTTACGTTTCGGGAACACTGAAGCTTTCTTT. This codes for CSLRFGNTEAFF.

J is TRBJ2-6 and V is TRBV6-5, with TRBD2 matching over 7 bases. The germline V gene encodes CDR1 MNHEY and CDR2 SVGAGI. The ends lost 6 bases at V and 3 bases at J; junction bases unmatched: 2. CDR3 length: 14 residues. CDR3 DNA: TGTGCCAGCAGCCGGGAGGTTGGGGCCAACGTCCTGACTTTC. This gives the protein CASSREVGANVLTF.

The rearrangement joins TRBV9 to TRBJ1-6, with 7 bases identical to TRBD1. Trimming removed 2 bases from V and 3 bases from J; junction bases left unmatched: 2. The CDR3 is 15 amino acids. Germline lookup yields CDR1 SGDLS and CDR2 YYNGEE. The DNA for the CDR3 is TGTGCCAGCAGCGTGGGGACAGACTATAATTCACCCCTCCACTTT. It encodes CASSVGTDYNSPLHF.

The J gene is TRBJ1-1, the V gene TRBV29-1, with D uncertain. Germline-derived CDR1 and CDR2 are SQVTM and ANQGSEA. Trimming stripped 4 bases from V and 5 bases from J, with 11 bases between. The CDR3 has 12 amino acids. The CDR3 protein is CSVAVGRTEAFF. For the CDR3, the DNA is TGCAGCGTTGCGGTGGGGAGGACTGAAGCTTTCTTT.

This chain joins TRBV5-4 and TRBJ2-3, with 8 bases lining up with TRBD1. The trim removed 1 base at V and 2 bases at J, leaving 0 bases unmatched. The CDR3 totals 14 residues. Looked up from germline, CDR1 is SGHNT and CDR2 is YYREEE (reference sequence). The CDR3 sequence: CASSLQGATDTQYF. As DNA, the CDR3 is TGTGCCAGCAGCTTGCAGGGGGCCACAGATACGCAGTATTTT.

The V and J genes are TRBV7-3 and TRBJ2-1, with 10 nucleotides matching TRBD2. V dropped 5 bases and J dropped 6; count of bases not matched to a gene: 10. Germline assignment: CDR1 SGHTA and CDR2 FQGTGA. This CDR3 spans 16 amino acids. CDR3 bases: TGTGCCAGCAGCACCCTGCCGGGACTAGCGAGCAATGAGCAGTTCTTC. Its protein product is CASSTLPGLASNEQFF.

V usage is TRBV11-3 and J usage is TRBJ2-3; TRBD1 might be the D (6 bases). CDR1 and CDR2 (germline): SGHNT, YENEEA. The V end was cut by 1 base, the J end by 6 bases, with 20 bases between. The CDR3 is 17 amino acids. CDR3 nucleotides: TGTGCCAGCAGCTTAGTGGGGGCCGGACTTCTAGGGGATACGCAGTATTTT. Protein product: CASSLVGAGLLGDTQYF.

The chain combines TRBV2 with TRBJ2-1; 7 nucleotides agree with TRBD1. CDR3 size: 12 residues. Germline assignment: CDR1 SNHLY and CDR2 FYNNEI. The CDR3 bases are TGTGCAAGTGGGACAGACGACAATGAGCAGTTCTTC. Its translation is CASGTDDNEQFF.

This clone was found once. The chain joins TRBV27 to TRBJ2-3; D is undetermined. CDR1 MNHEY and CDR2 SMNVEV come from the germline V gene (reference sequence). V dropped 4 bases and J dropped 3 bases, with 5 bases sitting between them. The CDR3 extends over 12 amino acids. The CDR3 DNA sequence: TGTGCCAGCAGTTACGGGACAGATACGCAGTATTTT. Amino acids: CASSYGTDTQYF.

This clone was seen more than once but under ten times. The J gene is TRBJ2-1, the V gene TRBV19; 11 bases are a match to TRBD2. Unmatched junction bases numbered 11, after V lost 3 bases and J lost 7 bases. Germline CDR1 LNHDA, CDR2 SQIVND (reference sequence). CDR3 length: 17 amino acids. Here the CDR3 reads CASSIGLLAGAKNEQFF. The CDR3 DNA follows: TGTGCCAGTAGTATTGGGCTACTAGCGGGAGCCAAGAATGAGCAGTTCTTC.

The V and J genes are TRBV2 and TRBJ1-5, with 9 bases identical to TRBD1. The CDR3 totals 15 residues. After removal of 4 bases from V and 4 bases from J, the junction contained 5 bases not matched to a gene. CDR1 and CDR2 from the germline V gene are SNHLY and FYNNEI. DNA of the CDR3: TGTGCCAGCAGTGCCTCCGGGACAGGGAATCAGCCCCAGCATTTT. Amino acids: CASSASGTGNQPQHF.

The V gene is TRBV6-6, the J gene TRBJ1-1; weak D call: TRBD1 (5 bases). The CDR3 is 12 residues long. V lost 8 bases to trimming and J lost 4 bases, with 11 bases between them. Germline V gene lookup returns CDR1 MNHNY and CDR2 SVGAGI (reference sequence). CDR3 sequence (DNA): TGTGCCAGCCAGGGTGTGAGCACTGAAGCTTTCTTT. This sequence encodes CASQGVSTEAFF.

The CDR3 DNA follows: TGTGCCAGCAGCCCCGTAGCGGGGAGCACTGAAGCTTTCTTT. Protein: CASSPVAGSTEAFF. The V and J genes are TRBV7-9 and TRBJ1-1; D gene unclear. The CDR3 totals 14 residues. V was pared by 5 bases and J by 4 bases, with 14 bases between. Germline CDR1 is SEHNR and CDR2 is FQNEAQ (reference sequence). Full variable domain (outside the CDR3, taken from reference TRBV7-9 and TRBJ1-1): DTGVSQNPRHKITKRGQNVTFRCDPISEHNRLYWYRQTLGQGPEFLTYFQNEAQLEKSRLLSDRFSAERPKGSFSTLEIQRTEQGDSAMYLCASSPVAGSTEAFFGQGTRLTVV.

This clone was detected only once. The chain employs TRBV4-2 and TRBJ1-5, with unresolved D. Germline CDR1 is LGHNA and CDR2 is YNFKEQ. V was pared by 1 base and J by 4 bases, with 5 bases between. CDR3 size: 13 residues. Written as DNA, the CDR3 is TGTGCCAGCAGCCAAGGAGAGAATCAGCCCCAGCATTTT. This translates into CASSQGENQPQHF.

The rearrangement joins TRBV6-1 to TRBJ2-5, with TRBD2 matching over 7 bases. V shed 6 bases, J shed 2 bases, and the junction held 3 bases outside the gene matches. Germline V gene data show CDR1 as MNHNS and CDR2 as SASEGT. The CDR3 is 13 amino acids. The CDR3 here is CASRERGQETQYF. As DNA, the CDR3 is TGTGCCAGCAGGGAGCGGGGACAAGAGACCCAGTACTTC.